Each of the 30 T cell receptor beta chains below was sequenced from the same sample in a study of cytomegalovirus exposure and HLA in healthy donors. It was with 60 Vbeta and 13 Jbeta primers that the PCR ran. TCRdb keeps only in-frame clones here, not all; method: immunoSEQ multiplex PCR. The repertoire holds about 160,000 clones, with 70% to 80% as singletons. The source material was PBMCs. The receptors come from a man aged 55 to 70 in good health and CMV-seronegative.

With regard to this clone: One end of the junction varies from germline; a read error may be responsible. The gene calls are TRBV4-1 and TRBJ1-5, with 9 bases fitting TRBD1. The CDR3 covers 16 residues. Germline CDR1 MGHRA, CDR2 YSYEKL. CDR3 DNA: TGTGCCAGCAGCCAAGAGCGGGGGACAGGGAGTCAGCCCCAGCATTTT. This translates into CASSQERGTGSQPQHF.

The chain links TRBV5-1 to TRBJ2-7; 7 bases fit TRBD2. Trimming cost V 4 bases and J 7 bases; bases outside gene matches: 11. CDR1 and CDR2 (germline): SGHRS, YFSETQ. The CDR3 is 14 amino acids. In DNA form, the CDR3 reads TGCGCCAGCAGCCGGGGGGTGGCTTCTGTAGAGCAGTACTTC. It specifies CASSRGVASVEQYF.

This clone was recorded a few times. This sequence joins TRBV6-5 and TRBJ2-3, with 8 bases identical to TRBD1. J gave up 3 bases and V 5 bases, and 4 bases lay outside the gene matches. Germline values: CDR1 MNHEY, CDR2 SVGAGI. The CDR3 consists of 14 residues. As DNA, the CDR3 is TGTGCCAGCAGTCGGACAGGGTCGACAGATACGCAGTATTTT. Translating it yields CASSRTGSTDTQYF.

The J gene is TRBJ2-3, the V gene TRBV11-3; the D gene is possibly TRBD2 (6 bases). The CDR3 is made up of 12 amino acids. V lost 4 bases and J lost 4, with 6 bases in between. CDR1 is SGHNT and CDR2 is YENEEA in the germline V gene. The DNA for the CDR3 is TGTGCCAGCAGCTGGGGGGCAGATACGCAGTATTTT. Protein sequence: CASSWGADTQYF.

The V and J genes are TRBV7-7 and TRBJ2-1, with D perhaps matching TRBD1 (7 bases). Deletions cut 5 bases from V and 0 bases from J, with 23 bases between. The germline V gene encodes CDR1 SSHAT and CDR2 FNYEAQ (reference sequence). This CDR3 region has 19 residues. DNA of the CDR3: TGTGCCAGCAGCCACGAGGGACAGAGAGCAGCGGGCTCCTACAATGAGCAGTTCTTC. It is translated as CASSHEGQRAAGSYNEQFF.

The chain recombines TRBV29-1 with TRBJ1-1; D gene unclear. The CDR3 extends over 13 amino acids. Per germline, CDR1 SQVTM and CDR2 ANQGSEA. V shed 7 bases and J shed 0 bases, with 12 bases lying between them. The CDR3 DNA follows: TGCAGCGCCTCAAGCGACTTGAACACTGAAGCTTTCTTT. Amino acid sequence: CSASSDLNTEAFF. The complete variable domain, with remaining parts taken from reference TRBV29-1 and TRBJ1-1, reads SAVISQKPSRDICQRGTSLTIQCQVDSQVTMMFWYRQQPGQSLTLIATANQGSEATYESGFVIDKFPISRPNLTFSTLTVSNMSPEDSSIYLCSASSDLNTEAFFGQGTRLTVV.

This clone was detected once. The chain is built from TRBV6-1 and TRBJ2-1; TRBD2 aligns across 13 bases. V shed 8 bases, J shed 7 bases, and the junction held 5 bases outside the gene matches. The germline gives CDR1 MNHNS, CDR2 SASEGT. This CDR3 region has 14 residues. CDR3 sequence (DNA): TGTGCCAGCCGCTGGACTAGCGGGAGTAATGAGCAGTTCTTC. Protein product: CASRWTSGSNEQFF.

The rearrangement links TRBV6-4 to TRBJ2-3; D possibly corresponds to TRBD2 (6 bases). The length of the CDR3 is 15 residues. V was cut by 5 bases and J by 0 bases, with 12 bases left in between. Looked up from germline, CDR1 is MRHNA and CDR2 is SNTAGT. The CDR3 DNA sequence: TGTGCCAGCAGTTCGGCAGGGACTAGCACAGATACGCAGTATTTT. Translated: CASSSAGTSTDTQYF.

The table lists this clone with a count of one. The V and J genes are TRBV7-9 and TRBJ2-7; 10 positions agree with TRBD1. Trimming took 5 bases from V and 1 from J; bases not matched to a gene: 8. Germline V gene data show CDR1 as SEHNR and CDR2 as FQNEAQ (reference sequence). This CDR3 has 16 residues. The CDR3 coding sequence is TGTGCCAGCAGCAGCACCCGGGACAGGGGATCCTACGAGCAGTACTTC. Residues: CASSSTRDRGSYEQYF.

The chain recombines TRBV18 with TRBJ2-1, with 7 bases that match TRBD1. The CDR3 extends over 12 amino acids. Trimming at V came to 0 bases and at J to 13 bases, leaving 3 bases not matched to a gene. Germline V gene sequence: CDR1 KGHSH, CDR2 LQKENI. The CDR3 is CASSPPGQNQFF. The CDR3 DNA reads TGTGCCAGCTCACCACCGGGACAGAATCAGTTCTTC.

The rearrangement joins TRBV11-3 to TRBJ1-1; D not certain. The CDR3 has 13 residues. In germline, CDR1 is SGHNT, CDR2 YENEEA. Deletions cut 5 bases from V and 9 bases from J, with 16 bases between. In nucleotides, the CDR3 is TGTGCCAGCAGCCTCTCCGAGAAGAGTAAAGCTTTCTTT. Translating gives CASSLSEKSKAFF.

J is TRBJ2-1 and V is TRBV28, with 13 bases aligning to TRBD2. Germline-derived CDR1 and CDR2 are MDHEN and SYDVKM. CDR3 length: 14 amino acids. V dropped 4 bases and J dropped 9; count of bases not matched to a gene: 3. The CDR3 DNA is TGTGCCAGCAGTTACGGACTAGCGGGAGTTGAGCAGTTCTTC. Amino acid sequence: CASSYGLAGVEQFF. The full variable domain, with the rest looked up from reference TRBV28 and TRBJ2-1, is DVKVTQSSRYLVKRTGEKVFLECVQDMDHENMFWYRQDPGLGLRLIYFSYDVKMKEKGDIPEGYSVSREKKERFSLILESASTNQTSMYLCASSYGLAGVEQFFGPGTRLTVL.

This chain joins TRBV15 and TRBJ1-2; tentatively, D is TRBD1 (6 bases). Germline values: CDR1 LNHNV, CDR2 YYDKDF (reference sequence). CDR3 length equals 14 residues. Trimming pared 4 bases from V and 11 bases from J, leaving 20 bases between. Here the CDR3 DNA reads TGTGCCACCAGCAACAGGGAAACCCTCCGGGGTTACACCTTC. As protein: CATSNRETLRGYTF.

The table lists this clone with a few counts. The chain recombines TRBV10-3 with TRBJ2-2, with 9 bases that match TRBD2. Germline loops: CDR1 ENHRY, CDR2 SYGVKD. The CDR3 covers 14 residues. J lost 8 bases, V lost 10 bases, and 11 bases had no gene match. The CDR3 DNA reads TGTGCCACCCTGGGTAGCGGGGGTGGTGGGGAGCTGTTTTTT. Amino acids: CATLGSGGGGELFF.

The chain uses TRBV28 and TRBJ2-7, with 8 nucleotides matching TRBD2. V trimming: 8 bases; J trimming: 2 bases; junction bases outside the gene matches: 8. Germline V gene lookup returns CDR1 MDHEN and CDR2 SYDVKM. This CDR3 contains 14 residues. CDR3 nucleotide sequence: TGTGCCAGCTCACAGAGCGGGAGCACCTACGAGCAGTACTTC. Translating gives CASSQSGSTYEQYF. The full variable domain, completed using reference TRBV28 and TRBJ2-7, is DVKVTQSSRYLVKRTGEKVFLECVQDMDHENMFWYRQDPGLGLRLIYFSYDVKMKEKGDIPEGYSVSREKKERFSLILESASTNQTSMYLCASSQSGSTYEQYFGPGTRLTVT.

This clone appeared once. The CDR3 loop is CASSAGGLEQYF. Here the CDR3 DNA reads TGTGCCAGCAGCGCCGGGGGTCTCGAGCAGTACTTC. J is TRBJ2-5 and V is TRBV9; D possibly corresponds to TRBD2 (6 bases). The last part of the DNA fits TRBJ2-7 better; the J call may be wrong. Germline CDR1 reads SGDLS; CDR2 reads YYNGEE. The CDR3 covers 12 residues.

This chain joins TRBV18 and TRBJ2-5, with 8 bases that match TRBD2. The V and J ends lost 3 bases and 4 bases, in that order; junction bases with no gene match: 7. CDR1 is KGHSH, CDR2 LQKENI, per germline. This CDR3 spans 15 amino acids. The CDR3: CASSPPGLARETQYF. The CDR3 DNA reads TGTGCCAGCTCACCGCCCGGACTAGCTCGAGAGACCCAGTACTTC.

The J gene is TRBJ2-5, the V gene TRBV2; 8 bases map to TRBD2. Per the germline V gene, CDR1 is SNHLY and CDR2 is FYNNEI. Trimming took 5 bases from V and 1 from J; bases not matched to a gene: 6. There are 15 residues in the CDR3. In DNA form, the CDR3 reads TGTGCCAGCAGTCCATACGGGGGGGTCCAAGAGACCCAGTACTTC. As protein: CASSPYGGVQETQYF. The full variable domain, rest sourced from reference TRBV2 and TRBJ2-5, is EPEVTQTPSHQVTQMGQEVILRCVPISNHLYFYWYRQILGQKVEFLVSFYNNEISEKSEIFDDQFSVERPDGSNFTLKIRSTKLEDSAMYFCASSPYGGVQETQYFGPGTRLLVL.

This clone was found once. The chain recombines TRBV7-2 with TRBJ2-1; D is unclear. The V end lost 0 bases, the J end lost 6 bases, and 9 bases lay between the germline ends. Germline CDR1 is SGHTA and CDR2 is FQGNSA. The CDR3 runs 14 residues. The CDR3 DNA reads TGTGCCAGCAGCTTAGCGGGTCCGGGCAATGAGCAGTTCTTC. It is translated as CASSLAGPGNEQFF. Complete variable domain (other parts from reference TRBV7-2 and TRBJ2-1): GAGVSQSPSNKVTEKGKDVELRCDPISGHTALYWYRQSLGQGLEFLIYFQGNSAPDKSGLPSDRFSAERTGGSVSTLTIQRTQQEDSAVYLCASSLAGPGNEQFFGPGTRLTVL.

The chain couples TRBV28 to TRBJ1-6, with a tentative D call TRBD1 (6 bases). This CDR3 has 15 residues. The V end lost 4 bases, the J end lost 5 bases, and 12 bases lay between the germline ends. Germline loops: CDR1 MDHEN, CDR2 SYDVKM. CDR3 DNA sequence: TGTGCCAGCAGTTCTTCACAGGGTAATAATTCACCCCTCCACTTT. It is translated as CASSSSQGNNSPLHF.

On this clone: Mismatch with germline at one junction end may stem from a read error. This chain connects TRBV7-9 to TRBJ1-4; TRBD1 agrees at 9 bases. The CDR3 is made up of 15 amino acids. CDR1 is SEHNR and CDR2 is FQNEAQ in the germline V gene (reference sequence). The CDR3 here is CSSSSPGTGNEKLFF. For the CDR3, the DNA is TGTTCCAGCAGCTCTCCCGGGACAGGGAATGAAAAACTGTTTTTT.

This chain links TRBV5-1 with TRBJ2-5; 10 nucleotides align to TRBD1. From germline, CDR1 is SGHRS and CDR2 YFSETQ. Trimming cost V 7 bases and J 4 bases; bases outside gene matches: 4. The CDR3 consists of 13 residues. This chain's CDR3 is CASGTGAGETQYF. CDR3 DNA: TGCGCCAGCGGGACAGGGGCAGGAGAGACCCAGTACTTC.

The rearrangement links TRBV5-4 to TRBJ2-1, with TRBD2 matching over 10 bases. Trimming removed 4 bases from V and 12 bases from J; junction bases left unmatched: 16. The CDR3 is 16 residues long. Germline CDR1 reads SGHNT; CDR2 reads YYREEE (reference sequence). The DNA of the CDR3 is TGTGCCAGCAGCGGAGCTAGCGGGAGAAAGGGGATCGGGCAGTTCTTC. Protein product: CASSGASGRKGIGQFF.

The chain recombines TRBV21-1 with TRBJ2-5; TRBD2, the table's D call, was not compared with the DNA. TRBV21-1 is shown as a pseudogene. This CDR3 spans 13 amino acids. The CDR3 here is CASHGCGEETQYF. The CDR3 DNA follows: TGTGCCAGCCACGGATGCGGGGAGGAGACCCAGTACTTC.

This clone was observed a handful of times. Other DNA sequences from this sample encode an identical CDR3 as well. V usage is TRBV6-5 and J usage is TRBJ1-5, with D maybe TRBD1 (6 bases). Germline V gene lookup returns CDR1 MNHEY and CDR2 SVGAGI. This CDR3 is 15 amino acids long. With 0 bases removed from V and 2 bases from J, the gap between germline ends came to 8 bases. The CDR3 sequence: CASSYSGAGNQPQHF. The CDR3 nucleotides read TGTGCCAGCAGTTACTCGGGGGCTGGCAATCAGCCCCAGCATTTT.

The CDR3 DNA follows: TGTGCCAGCAGCGACTTTACTAGCGGGGGCACCGGGGAGCTGTTTTTT. It codes for CASSDFTSGGTGELFF. The chain carries TRBV11-2 and TRBJ2-2, with 11 bases lining up with TRBD2. This CDR3 has 16 residues. The V gene's germline CDR1 is SGHAT and CDR2 FQNNGV. The V gene end was trimmed by 5 bases and the J gene end by 4 bases; junction bases not matched to a gene: 6.

CDR3 DNA sequence: TGCAGCGTTGTCAGCCGGAACAGGCAGGACTATGGCTACACCTTC. Translation: CSVVSRNRQDYGYTF. The V call is TRBV29-1, the J call TRBJ1-2, with D possibly matching TRBD1 (5 bases). This CDR3 region has 15 residues. Trimming cost V 4 bases and J 3 bases, with 18 bases left between them. CDR1 and CDR2 (germline): SQVTM, ANQGSEA. The whole variable domain, remainder taken from reference TRBV29-1 and TRBJ1-2, is SAVISQKPSRDICQRGTSLTIQCQVDSQVTMMFWYRQQPGQSLTLIATANQGSEATYESGFVIDKFPISRPNLTFSTLTVSNMSPEDSSIYLCSVVSRNRQDYGYTFGSGTRLTVV.

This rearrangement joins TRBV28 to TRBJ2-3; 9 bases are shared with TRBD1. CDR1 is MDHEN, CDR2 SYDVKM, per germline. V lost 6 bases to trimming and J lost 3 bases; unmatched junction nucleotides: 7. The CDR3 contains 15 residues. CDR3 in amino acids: CASSETGGGTDTQYF. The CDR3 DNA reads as TGTGCCAGCAGCGAGACAGGGGGAGGAACAGATACGCAGTATTTT.

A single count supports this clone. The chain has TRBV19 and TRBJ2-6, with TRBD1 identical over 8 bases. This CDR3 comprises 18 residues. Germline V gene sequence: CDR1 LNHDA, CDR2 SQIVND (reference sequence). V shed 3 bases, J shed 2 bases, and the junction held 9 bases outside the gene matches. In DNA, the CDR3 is TGTGCCAGTAGTATGGGTCAGGGGGCCTGGGCTGGGGCCAACGTCCTGACTTTC. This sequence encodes CASSMGQGAWAGANVLTF.

DNA of the CDR3: TGCAGCGTTGGTGGGGCAGAAGAGACCCAGTACTTC. Protein sequence: CSVGGAEETQYF. The chain joins TRBV29-1 to TRBJ2-5; D is perhaps TRBD1 (5 bases). V was trimmed by 4 bases and J by 3 bases, leaving 9 bases between them. CDR3 length: 12 residues. Germline V gene lookup returns CDR1 SQVTM and CDR2 ANQGSEA.